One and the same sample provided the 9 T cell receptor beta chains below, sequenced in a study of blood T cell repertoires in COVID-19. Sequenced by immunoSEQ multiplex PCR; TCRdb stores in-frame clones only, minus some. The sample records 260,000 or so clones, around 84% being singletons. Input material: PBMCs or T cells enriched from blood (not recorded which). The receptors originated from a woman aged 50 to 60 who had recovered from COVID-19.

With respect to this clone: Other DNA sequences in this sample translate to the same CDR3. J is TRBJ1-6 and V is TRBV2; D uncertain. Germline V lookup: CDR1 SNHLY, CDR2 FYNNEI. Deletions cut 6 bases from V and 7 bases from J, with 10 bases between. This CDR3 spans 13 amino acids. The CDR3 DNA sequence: TGTGCCAGCAGGGGCGAGGGAAATTCACCCCTCCACTTT. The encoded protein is CASRGEGNSPLHF. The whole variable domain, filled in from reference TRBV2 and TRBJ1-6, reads EPEVTQTPSHQVTQMGQEVILRCVPISNHLYFYWYRQILGQKVEFLVSFYNNEISEKSEIFDDQFSVERPDGSNFTLKIRSTKLEDSAMYFCASRGEGNSPLHFGNGTRLTVT.

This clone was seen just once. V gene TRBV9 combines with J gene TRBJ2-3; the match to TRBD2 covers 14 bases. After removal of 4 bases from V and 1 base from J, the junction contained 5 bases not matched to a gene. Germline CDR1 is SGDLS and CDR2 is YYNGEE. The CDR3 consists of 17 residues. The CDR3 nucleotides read TGTGCCAGCAGCTTCTCGGGACTAGCGGGGGGCACAGATACGCAGTATTTT. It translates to CASSFSGLAGGTDTQYF.

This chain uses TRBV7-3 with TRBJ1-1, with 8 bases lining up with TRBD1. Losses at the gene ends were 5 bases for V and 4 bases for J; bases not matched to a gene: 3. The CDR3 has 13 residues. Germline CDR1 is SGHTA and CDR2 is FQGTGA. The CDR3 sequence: CASSQDRGTEAFF. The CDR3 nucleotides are TGTGCCAGCAGCCAAGACAGGGGCACTGAAGCTTTCTTT.

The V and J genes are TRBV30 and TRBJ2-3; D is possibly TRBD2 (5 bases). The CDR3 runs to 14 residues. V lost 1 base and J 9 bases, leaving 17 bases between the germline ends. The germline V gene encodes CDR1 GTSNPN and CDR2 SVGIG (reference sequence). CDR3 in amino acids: CAWSAAARTVTQYF. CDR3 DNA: TGTGCCTGGAGTGCCGCTGCCCGGACTGTAACGCAGTATTTT. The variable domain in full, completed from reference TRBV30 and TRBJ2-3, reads SQTIHQWPATLVQPVGSPLSLECTVEGTSNPNLYWYRQAAGRGLQLLFYSVGIGQISSEVPQNLSASRPQDRQFILSSKKLLLSDSGFYLCAWSAAARTVTQYFGPGTRLTVL.

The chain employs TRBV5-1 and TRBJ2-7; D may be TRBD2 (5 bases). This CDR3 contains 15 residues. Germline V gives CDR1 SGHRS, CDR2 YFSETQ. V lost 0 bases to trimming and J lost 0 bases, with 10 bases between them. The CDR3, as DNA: TGCGCCAGCAGCTTGGCCGTAGGGAGCTCCTACGAGCAGTACTTC. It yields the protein CASSLAVGSSYEQYF.

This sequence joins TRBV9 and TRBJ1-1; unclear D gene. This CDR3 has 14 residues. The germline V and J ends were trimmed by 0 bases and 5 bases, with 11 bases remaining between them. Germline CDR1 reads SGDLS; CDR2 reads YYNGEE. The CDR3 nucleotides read TGTGCCAGCAGCGTAGTTGTGCGATGGACTGAAGCTTTCTTT. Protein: CASSVVVRWTEAFF.

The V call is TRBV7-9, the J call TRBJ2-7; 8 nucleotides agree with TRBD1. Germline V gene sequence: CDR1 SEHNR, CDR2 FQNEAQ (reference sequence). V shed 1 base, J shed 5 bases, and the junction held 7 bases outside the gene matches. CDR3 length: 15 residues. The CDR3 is CASSLGQGMLNEQYF. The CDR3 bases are TGTGCCAGCAGCTTAGGACAGGGGATGTTGAACGAGCAGTACTTC.

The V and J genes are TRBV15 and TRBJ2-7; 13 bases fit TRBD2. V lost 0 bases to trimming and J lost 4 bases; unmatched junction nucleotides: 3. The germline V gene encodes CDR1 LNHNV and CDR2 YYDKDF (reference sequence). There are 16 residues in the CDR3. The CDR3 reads CATSRDLTSGRYEQYF. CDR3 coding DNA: TGTGCCACCAGCAGAGATCTGACTAGCGGGAGGTACGAGCAGTACTTC.

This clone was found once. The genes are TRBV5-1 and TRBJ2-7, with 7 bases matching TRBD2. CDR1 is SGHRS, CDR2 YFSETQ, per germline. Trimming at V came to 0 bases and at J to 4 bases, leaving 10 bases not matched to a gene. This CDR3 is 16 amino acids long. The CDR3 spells CASSLVGTNLRYEQYF. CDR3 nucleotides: TGCGCCAGCAGCTTGGTCGGGACTAATTTACGTTACGAGCAGTACTTC.